This T cell receptor beta chain was retrieved from a study of early stage breast cancer tumors. Turning to the study itself: Of approximately 16 invasive breast tumors, around 13 were hormone receptor-positive, HER2-negative. The ER+/PR+/HER2- tumors included eight ductal and four lobular carcinomas.

The germline CDR1 and CDR2 sequences are SGHDT and YYEEEE. The CDR3 loop spans 14 amino acids. The ends lost 4 bases at V and 5 bases at J; junction bases unmatched: 8. Comment on this clone: The antigen is unknown.

Overall study findings and caveats: Blood repertoires resembled normal breast more than tumor. Tumors had about 2.3-fold higher T cell density than normal breast.

Sequencing was performed with immunoSEQ multiplex PCR; in TCRdb, only in-frame clones are kept and a portion is missing. The table records fewer than 50,000 clones, around 72% of them present only once. V is TRBV5-6 and J is TRBJ2-5, with 7 bases identical to TRBD2. Sequencing was performed on blood. The TCR comes from a person aged 45 to 59 with breast cancer. As DNA, the CDR3 is TGTGCCAGCAGCAAAGCGGGGCCGGGGGAGACCCAGTACTTC. It yields the protein CASSKAGPGETQYF.